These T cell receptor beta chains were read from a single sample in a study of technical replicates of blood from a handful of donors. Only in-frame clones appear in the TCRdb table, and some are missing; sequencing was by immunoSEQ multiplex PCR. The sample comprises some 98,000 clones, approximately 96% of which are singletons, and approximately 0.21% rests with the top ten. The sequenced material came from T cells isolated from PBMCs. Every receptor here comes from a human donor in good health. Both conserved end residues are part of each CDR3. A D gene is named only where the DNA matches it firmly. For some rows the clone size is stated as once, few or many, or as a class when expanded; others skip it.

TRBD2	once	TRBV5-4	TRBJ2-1	TGTGCCAGCAGCCTTAGCGGGGCCGAGCAGTTCTTC	CASSLSGAEQFF
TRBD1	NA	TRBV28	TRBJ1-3	TGTGCCAGCAGTCCCTGGCGGCAGGGGGTCGGAAACACCATATATTTT	CASSPWRQGVGNTIYF
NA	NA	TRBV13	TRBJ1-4	TGTGCCAGCAGCTGGGAAAGGGGGGGGAAACTGTTTTTT	CASSWERGGKLFF
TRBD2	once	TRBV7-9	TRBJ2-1	TGTGCCAGCAGCGTCGACCACGGGGGGAATGAGCAGTTCTTC	CASSVDHGGNEQFF
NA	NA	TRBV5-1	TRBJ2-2	TGCGCCAGCAGCTACGGACTTCCGAACACCGGGGAGCTGTTTTTT	CASSYGLPNTGELFF
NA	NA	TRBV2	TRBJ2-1	TGTGCCAGCAGTGAATCGGGGTTAGGCAATGAGCAGTTCTTC	CASSESGLGNEQFF
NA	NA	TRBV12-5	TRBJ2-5	TGTGCTAGTGGTTTGGTAGAGGGCGGGGAGACCCAGTACTTC	CASGLVEGGETQYF
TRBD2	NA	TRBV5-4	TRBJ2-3	TGTGCCAGCAACCCACCGGGGACTAGCCCAGATACGCAGTATTTT	CASNPPGTSPDTQYF
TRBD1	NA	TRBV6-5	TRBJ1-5	TGTGCCAGCAGTTACTCCCAGGGGGGTCAGCCCCAGCATTTT	CASSYSQGGQPQHF
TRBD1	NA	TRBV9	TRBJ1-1	TGTGCCAGCAGCTGGAGGGCAGGGGGCAACACTGAAGCTTTCTTT	CASSWRAGGNTEAFF
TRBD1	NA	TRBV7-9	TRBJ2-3	TGTGCCGCACCAGGGGGCACACTCACAGATACGCAGTATTTT	CAAPGGTLTDTQYF
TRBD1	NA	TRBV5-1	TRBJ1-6	TGCGCCAGCAGCCTTCAGGACAGGGAGGTCAGAGATAATTCACCCCTCCACTTT	CASSLQDREVRDNSPLHF
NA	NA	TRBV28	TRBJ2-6	TGTGCCAGCAGTTCTTCCTGGGGACAAAGCTCTGGGGCCAACGTCCTGACTTTC	CASSSSWGQSSGANVLTF
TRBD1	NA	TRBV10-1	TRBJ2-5	TGCGCCAGCAGTGAAGGGACAGACCAAGAGACCCAGTACTTC	CASSEGTDQETQYF
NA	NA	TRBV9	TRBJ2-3	TGTGCCAGCAGCGTGGGCAGGGGCACAGATACGCAGTATTTT	CASSVGRGTDTQYF
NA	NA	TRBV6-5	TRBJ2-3	TGTGCCAGCAGTTACTCCGGGGGGCGTGGCACAGATACGCAGTATTTT	CASSYSGGRGTDTQYF
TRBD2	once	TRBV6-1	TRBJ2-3	TGTGCCAGGGGGGGGGAAGCGGAAAGCACAGATACGCAGTATTTT	CARGGEAESTDTQYF
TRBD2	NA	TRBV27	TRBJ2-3	TGTGCCAGCAGTCCCACGACTAGCGCGCACACAGATACGCAGTATTTT	CASSPTTSAHTDTQYF
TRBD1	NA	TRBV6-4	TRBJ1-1	TGTGCCAGCAGGGGGGACAGGGAAGCTTTCTTT	CASRGDREAFF
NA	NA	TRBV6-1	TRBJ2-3	TGTGCCAGCAGTGTAGGGGCACGAGTTTGGGGAACTAGCACAGATACGCAGTATTTT	CASSVGARVWGTSTDTQYF
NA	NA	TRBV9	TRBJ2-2	TGTGCCAGCAGCCTCCTCAAAGCGACCTCCACCGGGGAGCTGTTTTTT	CASSLLKATSTGELFF
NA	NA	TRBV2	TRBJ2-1	TGTGCCAGCAGTGGTGGGCCCTTTGAGTTCTTC	CASSGGPFEFF
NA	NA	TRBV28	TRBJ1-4	TGTGCCAGCAGTTTAGGAGGGAATGAAAAACTGTTTTTT	CASSLGGNEKLFF
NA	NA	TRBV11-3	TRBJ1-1	TGTGCCAGCAGCTTAGGGGATCCTTGGGCAGAGGGAGATAACACTGAAGCTTTCTTT	CASSLGDPWAEGDNTEAFF
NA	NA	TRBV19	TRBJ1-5	TGTGCCAGTAGTAGGAGGGCGGCCAGCGCATATAGCAATCAGCCCCAGCATTTT	CASSRRAASAYSNQPQHF
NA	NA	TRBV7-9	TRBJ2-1	TGTGCCAGCAGCTTAGATGTAGCGGCGATACGAGAGCAGTTCTTC	CASSLDVAAIREQFF
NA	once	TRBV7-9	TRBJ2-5	TGTGCCAGCAGCTTAACGGGGGAAGGCTTGGAGACCCAGTACTTC	CASSLTGEGLETQYF
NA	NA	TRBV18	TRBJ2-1	TGTGCCAGCTCACCAACCGGACTACGGGGAGACAATGAGCAGTTCTTC	CASSPTGLRGDNEQFF
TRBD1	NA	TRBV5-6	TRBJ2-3	TGTGCCAGCAGCTTCGGATGGGACAGCGGCACAGATACGCAGTATTTT	CASSFGWDSGTDTQYF
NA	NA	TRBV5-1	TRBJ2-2	TGCGCCAGCAGCTCGCTAGCGAACGGGGAGCTGTTTTTT	CASSSLANGELFF
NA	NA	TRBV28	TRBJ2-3	TGTGCCAGCAGTTCTACAGATACGCAGTATTTT	CASSSTDTQYF
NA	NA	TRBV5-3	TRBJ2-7	TGTGCCAGAAGAGGAGGCCACACACTCTTCTACGAGCAGTACTTC	CARRGGHTLFYEQYF
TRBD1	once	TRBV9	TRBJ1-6	TGTGCCAGCAGCGTCTCAGGGGGTAACTCACCCCTCCACTTT	CASSVSGGNSPLHF
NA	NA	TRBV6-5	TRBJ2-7	TGTGCCAGCAGTTACTCGGTCTCTCCAGGGTACGAGCAGTACTTC	CASSYSVSPGYEQYF
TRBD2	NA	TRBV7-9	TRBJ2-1	TGTGCCAGCAGCTTACGGGCTAGCGGGAGTTTAGACAATGAGCAGTTCTTC	CASSLRASGSLDNEQFF
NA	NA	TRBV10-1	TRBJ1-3	TGCGCCAGCAATAATCCGGGGGGCCGCTCTGGAAACACCATATATTTT	CASNNPGGRSGNTIYF
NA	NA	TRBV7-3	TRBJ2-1	TGTGCCAGCAGCTTACAGGCGGGAAATTCCAATGAGCAGTTCTTC	CASSLQAGNSNEQFF
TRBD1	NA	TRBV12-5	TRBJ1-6	TGTGCTAGTGGTTTGGAGAGGACAGGGGGGTACTATCAGTCACCCCTCCACTTT	CASGLERTGGYYQSPLHF
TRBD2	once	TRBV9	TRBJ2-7	TGTGCCAGCAGTCTTGGCGGGGGGGACTCCTACGAGCAGTACTTC	CASSLGGGDSYEQYF
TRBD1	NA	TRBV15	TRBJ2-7	TGTGCCACCAGCAGAGTATGGGACAGGGAAAGTAAGCAGTACTTC	CATSRVWDRESKQYF
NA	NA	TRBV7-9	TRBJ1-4	TGTGCCAGCAGCTTAAACGGGGGATCGCGAGAGGCTAATGAAAAACTGTTTTTT	CASSLNGGSREANEKLFF
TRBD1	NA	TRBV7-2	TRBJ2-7	TGTGCCAGCAGCTTTAACAGGGGAGTCTCCTACGAGCAGTACTTC	CASSFNRGVSYEQYF
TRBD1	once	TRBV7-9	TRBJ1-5	TGTGCCAGCAGCCTAGCGGGACAGGGGGATCAGCCCCAGCATTTT	CASSLAGQGDQPQHF